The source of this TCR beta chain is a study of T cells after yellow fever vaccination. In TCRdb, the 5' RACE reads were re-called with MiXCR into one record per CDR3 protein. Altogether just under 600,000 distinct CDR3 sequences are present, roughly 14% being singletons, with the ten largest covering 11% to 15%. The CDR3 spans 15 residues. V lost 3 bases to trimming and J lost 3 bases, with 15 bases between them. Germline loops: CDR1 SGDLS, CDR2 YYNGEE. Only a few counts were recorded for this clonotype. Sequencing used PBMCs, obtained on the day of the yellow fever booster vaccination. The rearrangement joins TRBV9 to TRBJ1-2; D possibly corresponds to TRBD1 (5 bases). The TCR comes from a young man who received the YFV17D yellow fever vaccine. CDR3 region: CASSAGTPGDYGYTF. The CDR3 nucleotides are TGTGCCAGCAGCGCGGGGACTCCTGGGGACTATGGCTACACCTTC.